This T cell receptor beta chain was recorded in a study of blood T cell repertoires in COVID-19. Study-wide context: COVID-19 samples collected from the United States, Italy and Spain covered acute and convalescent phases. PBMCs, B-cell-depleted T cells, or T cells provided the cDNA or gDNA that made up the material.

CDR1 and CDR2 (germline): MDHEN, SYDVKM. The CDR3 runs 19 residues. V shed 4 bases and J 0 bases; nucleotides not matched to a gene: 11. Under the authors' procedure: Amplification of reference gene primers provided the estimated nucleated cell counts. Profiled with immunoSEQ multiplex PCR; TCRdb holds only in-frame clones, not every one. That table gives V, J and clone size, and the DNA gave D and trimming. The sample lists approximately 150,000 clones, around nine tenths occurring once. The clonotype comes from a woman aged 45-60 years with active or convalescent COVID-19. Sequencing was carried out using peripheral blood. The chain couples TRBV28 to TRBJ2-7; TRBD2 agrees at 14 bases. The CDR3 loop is CASSSPGLAGAVISYEQYF. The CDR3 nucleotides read TGTGCCAGCAGTTCTCCGGGACTAGCGGGAGCCGTTATCTCCTACGAGCAGTACTTC.